In its sample, the clone carrying this T cell receptor (beta chain) was seen a few times. This specimen belongs to a study of blood T cell repertoires in COVID-19. About the research overall: T cells, B-cell-depleted T cells, or PBMCs provided the cDNA or gDNA that served as material.

The CDR3 covers 18 residues. With 4 bases removed from V and 8 bases from J, the gap between germline ends came to 27 bases. Germline V CDR1 and CDR2: SGHAT, FQNNGV. Authors' data handling: Estimates of nucleated cell counts were drawn from the amplification of reference gene primers. Here immunoSEQ multiplex PCR was the method, and the copy in TCRdb shows in-frame clones only, minus some. For V, J and clone size, that table is used; D and trimming come from the DNA. The sample holds under 100,000 clones, 70% to 90% seen once. Material: peripheral blood. The genes are TRBV11-2 and TRBJ2-1; a possible D gene is TRBD2 (7 bases). The origin of this receptor is a man older than 75 with active or convalescent COVID-19. The DNA of the CDR3 is TGTGCCAGCAGCTGGAAACGAGGGGGGGTCCAGCCTCCATATGAGCAGTTCTTC. Protein sequence: CASSWKRGGVQPPYEQFF.